One and the same sample provided the 32 T cell receptor beta chains below, sequenced in a study of PD-1 blockade in classical Hodgkin lymphoma. Each patient relapsed following autologous stem cell transplantation, and prior brentuximab vedotin exposure differed. Libraries were prepared by immunoSEQ multiplex PCR; TCRdb keeps only in-frame clonotypes and omits some of them. This table holds approximately 73,000 clones, approximately 94% found once. The specimen was peripheral blood mononuclear cells (PBMCs), collected at baseline. The receptors derive from a human donor with classical Hodgkin lymphoma.

CDR3 residues: CASSYSAGGTDTQYF. CDR3 nucleotides: TGTGCCAGCAGTTACTCCGCCGGCGGCACAGATACGCAGTATTTT. V is TRBV6-5 and J is TRBJ2-3; D is unclear. The CDR3 contains 15 residues. Trimming shortened V by 0 bases and J by 1 base, and 8 bases separated the two germline ends. Per the germline V gene, CDR1 is MNHEY and CDR2 is SVGAGI.

This clone was seen a single time. The CDR3 DNA follows: TGTGCCACCCTCCGGGGGGGAGGGATTCAAGAGACCCAGTACTTC. This gives the protein CATLRGGGIQETQYF. V usage is TRBV6-5 and J usage is TRBJ2-5; 8 bases map to TRBD2. This CDR3 contains 15 residues. The germline gives CDR1 MNHEY, CDR2 SVGAGI. The trim removed 10 bases at V and 2 bases at J, leaving 12 bases unmatched.

The chain joins TRBV14 to TRBJ1-1; the D is unclear. The V gene lost 1 base and the J gene lost 7 bases, with 4 bases spanning the gap. The CDR3 covers 11 residues. Germline V gives CDR1 SGHDN, CDR2 FVKESK. The CDR3 nucleotides are TGTGCCAGCAGCCAAGCGGTTGAAGCTTTCTTT. It specifies CASSQAVEAFF.

In its sample, this clone was seen a few times. V and J are TRBV9 and TRBJ2-1; D remains ambiguous. V was pared by 1 base and J by 0 bases, with 11 bases between. Germline V CDR1 and CDR2: SGDLS, YYNGEE. The CDR3 has 16 amino acids. In DNA form, the CDR3 reads TGTGCCAGCAGCGTAAATGACGCGAGCTCCTACAATGAGCAGTTCTTC. Translating gives CASSVNDASSYNEQFF.

This clone was detected only once. The chain is built from TRBV6-5 and TRBJ1-1, with 7 bases lining up with TRBD1. Germline assignment: CDR1 MNHEY and CDR2 SVGAGI. The CDR3 sequence is 15 residues long. V trimming: 5 bases; J trimming: 3 bases; junction bases outside the gene matches: 9. The CDR3 protein is CASSVLGQKYTEAFF. CDR3 nucleotides: TGTGCCAGCAGTGTGCTGGGACAGAAATACACTGAAGCTTTCTTT.

This sequence joins TRBV2 and TRBJ2-7; D unclear. Trimming cost V 3 bases and J 4 bases, with 7 bases left between them. Germline CDR1 SNHLY, CDR2 FYNNEI. The CDR3 length is 12 residues. This CDR3 is CASSDTKYEQYF. The CDR3 nucleotides read TGTGCCAGCAGTGACACTAAATACGAGCAGTACTTC.

The chain is built from TRBV7-3 and TRBJ2-1, with 9 bases fitting TRBD2. The CDR3 extends over 16 amino acids. J was trimmed by 5 bases and V by 0 bases; bases with no gene match: 5. Germline loops: CDR1 SGHTA, CDR2 FQGTGA. CDR3 bases: TGTGCCAGCAGCTTAACCCCTAGCGGGATGCACAATGAGCAGTTCTTC. Protein: CASSLTPSGMHNEQFF.

This clone was recorded only once. Other DNA sequences from this sample encode an identical CDR3 as well. This chain links TRBV2 with TRBJ2-3; TRBD2 agrees at 10 bases. There are 14 residues in the CDR3. Per the germline V gene, CDR1 is SNHLY and CDR2 is FYNNEI. The V and J ends lost 6 bases and 1 base, in that order; junction bases with no gene match: 1. The CDR3, as DNA: TGTGCCAGCAGCGGGACTAGCGGCACAGATACGCAGTATTTT. Translating gives CASSGTSGTDTQYF.

The chain employs TRBV27 and TRBJ2-7; TRBD2 matches 10 bases. Germline V CDR1 and CDR2: MNHEY, SMNVEV (reference sequence). This CDR3 is 14 amino acids long. V was pared by 6 bases and J by 2 bases, with 4 bases of the junction left unmatched. In DNA, the CDR3 is TGTGCCAGCAGAGCGGGAGGGTCAACCTACGAGCAGTACTTC. It yields the protein CASRAGGSTYEQYF.

V is TRBV2 and J is TRBJ1-6; D might be TRBD1 (5 bases). The V gene lost 8 bases and the J gene lost 0 bases, with 17 bases spanning the gap. This CDR3 has 17 amino acids. CDR1 is SNHLY, CDR2 FYNNEI, per germline. The CDR3 here is CASGDSWGNSYNSPLHF. The CDR3 nucleotides read TGTGCCAGCGGGGACTCCTGGGGGAACTCCTATAATTCACCCCTCCACTTT. Full variable domain (rest looked up from reference TRBV2 and TRBJ1-6): EPEVTQTPSHQVTQMGQEVILRCVPISNHLYFYWYRQILGQKVEFLVSFYNNEISEKSEIFDDQFSVERPDGSNFTLKIRSTKLEDSAMYFCASGDSWGNSYNSPLHFGNGTRLTVT.

The chain is built from TRBV7-9 and TRBJ2-1; D is possibly TRBD1 (5 bases). Trimming took 5 bases from V and 5 from J, leaving 13 bases between them. The germline V gene encodes CDR1 SEHNR and CDR2 FQNEAQ (reference sequence). CDR3 length: 14 amino acids. The CDR3 spells CASSRGRLDNEQFF. CDR3 sequence (DNA): TGTGCCAGCAGCAGGGGTCGCTTAGACAATGAGCAGTTCTTC.

The chain links TRBV25-1 to TRBJ1-1, with D perhaps TRBD1 (6 bases). Trimming pared 4 bases from V and 3 bases from J, leaving 15 bases between. Looked up from germline, CDR1 is MGHDK and CDR2 is SYGVNS. This CDR3 contains 15 residues. The CDR3, as DNA: TGTGCCAGCAGTGCGCGCAGGGGATTTGACACTGAAGCTTTCTTT. Translation gives CASSARRGFDTEAFF.

The rearrangement uses TRBV6-5 and TRBJ1-6; a possible D gene is TRBD1 (5 bases). Germline V gene data show CDR1 as MNHEY and CDR2 as SVGAGI. CDR3 length: 14 residues. The germline V and J ends were trimmed by 6 bases and 8 bases, with 14 bases remaining between them. The CDR3 DNA is TGTGCCAGCAGCGCCGGGACGGGGTATTCACCCCTCCACTTT. It codes for CASSAGTGYSPLHF.

V and J are TRBV9 and TRBJ2-7; 10 positions agree with TRBD1. From germline, CDR1 is SGDLS and CDR2 YYNGEE. This CDR3 comprises 13 residues. V trimming: 3 bases; J trimming: 5 bases; junction bases outside the gene matches: 2. CDR3 in amino acids: CASSDGTGDEQYF. CDR3 nucleotide sequence: TGTGCCAGCAGCGACGGGACAGGGGACGAGCAGTACTTC. The entire variable domain, with the rest obtained from reference TRBV9 and TRBJ2-7, is as follows: DSGVTQTPKHLITATGQRVTLRCSPRSGDLSVYWYQQSLDQGLQFLIQYYNGEERAKGNILERFSAQQFPDLHSELNLSSLELGDSALYFCASSDGTGDEQYFGPGTRLTVT.

This clone came up once. V and J are TRBV13 and TRBJ1-6; weak D call: TRBD1 (5 bases). This CDR3 contains 15 residues. Trimming left V 7 bases short and J 7 bases short, with 17 bases between. The V gene's germline CDR1 is PRHDT and CDR2 FYEKMQ (reference sequence). CDR3 sequence (DNA): TGTGCCAGCACCCCGGGGCAGGGTCTAAATTCACCCCTCCACTTT. It translates to CASTPGQGLNSPLHF.

The chain has TRBV5-8 and TRBJ1-2; TRBD1 might be the D (6 bases). The germline V gene encodes CDR1 SGHTS and CDR2 YDEGEE. This CDR3 has 16 amino acids. Trimming removed 1 base at V and 1 base at J, with 14 bases between. The CDR3 loop is CASSLPGHGLNYGYTF. The CDR3 coding sequence is TGTGCCAGCAGCTTGCCGGGACACGGACTTAACTATGGCTACACCTTC. The whole variable domain, filled in from reference TRBV5-8 and TRBJ1-2, reads EAGVTQSPTHLIKTRGQQATLRCSPISGHTSVYWYQQALGLGLQFLLWYDEGEERNRGNFPPRFSGRQFPNYSSELNVNALELEDSALYLCASSLPGHGLNYGYTFGSGTRLTVV.

The chain combines TRBV7-3 with TRBJ2-6; D is ambiguous. CDR3 length equals 17 residues. Germline-derived CDR1 and CDR2 are SGHTA and FQGTGA. Trimming removed 4 bases at V and 5 bases at J, with 18 bases between. This CDR3 reads CASSCLCLQSRANVLTF. In nucleotides, the CDR3 is TGTGCCAGCAGCTGCTTGTGCTTACAAAGTCGGGCCAACGTCCTGACTTTC.

The chain joins TRBV27 to TRBJ1-1; no reliable D call. Per germline, CDR1 MNHEY and CDR2 SMNVEV (reference sequence). Trimming cost V 5 bases and J 5 bases, with 15 bases left between them. CDR3 length equals 14 residues. The CDR3 DNA is TGTGCCAGCAGTCCCTGGGTGGCGGGGACTGAAGCTTTCTTT. This gives the protein CASSPWVAGTEAFF.

The chain employs TRBV11-1 and TRBJ2-1; TRBD2 agrees at 8 bases. The CDR3 length is 14 residues. V dropped 6 bases and J dropped 6; count of bases not matched to a gene: 7. Germline CDR1 is SGHAT and CDR2 is FQDESV (reference sequence). CDR3 loop: CASSLGTRINEQFF. The CDR3 region has the DNA TGTGCCAGCAGTCTCGGGACTAGGATCAATGAGCAGTTCTTC.

This sequence joins TRBV5-5 and TRBJ2-7; either TRBD1 or TRBD2 may fit D (6 bases each). CDR1 SGHKS and CDR2 YYEKEE come from the germline V gene (reference sequence). There are 17 residues in the CDR3. The V end was cut by 4 bases, the J end by 1 base, with 21 bases between. This CDR3 reads CASSRQSQGGGSYEQYF. Written as DNA, the CDR3 is TGTGCCAGCAGCCGACAAAGCCAAGGGGGAGGATCCTACGAGCAGTACTTC.

This clone was counted a single time. The chain employs TRBV27 and TRBJ1-2; no firm D call. Germline V gene sequence: CDR1 MNHEY, CDR2 SMNVEV (reference sequence). The CDR3 has 14 amino acids. The ends were cut back, 3 bases at V and 4 bases at J, with 12 bases in the middle. This CDR3 reads CASSLTAEFYGYTF. In nucleotides, the CDR3 is TGTGCCAGCAGTTTGACGGCAGAGTTCTATGGCTACACCTTC.

The chain joins TRBV6-5 to TRBJ2-1; a possible D gene is TRBD2 (5 bases). V dropped 4 bases and J dropped 5 bases, with 9 bases sitting between them. The germline gives CDR1 MNHEY, CDR2 SVGAGI. The CDR3 runs 13 residues. The CDR3 nucleotides are TGTGCCAGCAGTTTAGGACTGCACAATGAGCAGTTCTTC. Amino acids: CASSLGLHNEQFF.

This chain connects TRBV19 to TRBJ1-3; TRBD1 is a possible D gene (5 bases). The CDR3 runs to 15 residues. CDR1 is LNHDA, CDR2 SQIVND, per germline (reference sequence). Trimming pared 8 bases from V and 0 bases from J, leaving 14 bases between. Written as DNA, the CDR3 is TGTGCCAGTCGGAGGCAGGGCCGCTCTGGAAACACCATATATTTT. Translation: CASRRQGRSGNTIYF.

The chain links TRBV7-3 to TRBJ2-7, with 7 positions matching TRBD2. Trimming at V came to 2 bases and at J to 2 bases, leaving 3 bases not matched to a gene. CDR3 size: 14 residues. CDR1 is SGHTA and CDR2 is FQGTGA in the germline V gene. The CDR3 sequence: CASSLGAGAYEQYF. In DNA form, the CDR3 reads TGTGCCAGCAGCTTAGGGGCGGGGGCCTACGAGCAGTACTTC.

V is TRBV6-4 and J is TRBJ1-5; 9 bases fit TRBD1. The V gene end was trimmed by 6 bases and the J gene end by 2 bases; junction bases not matched to a gene: 8. This CDR3 is 16 amino acids long. The germline V gene has CDR1 MRHNA and CDR2 SNTAGT. DNA of the CDR3: TGTGCCAGCAGCTGGACAGGGGCTGTAGGCAATCAGCCCCAGCATTTT. This encodes CASSWTGAVGNQPQHF.

This clone occurred once. In this CDR3 the conserved last residue, phenylalanine or tryptophan, is missing, so a read error is likely. The DNA is left out, because the CDR3 cannot be placed on it with certainty; the CDR3 is given as TCRdb lists it. The chain carries TRBV19 and TRBJ1-5; the table's D call TRBD1 went unverified against the DNA. Ends included, the CDR3 has 8 residues. The germline V gene encodes CDR1 LNHDA and CDR2 SQIVND (reference sequence). CDR3: CARSDRVK.

V usage is TRBV7-8 and J usage is TRBJ1-5; D perhaps matches TRBD1 (6 bases). V dropped 6 bases and J dropped 3 bases, with 12 bases sitting between them. This CDR3 is 14 amino acids long. Germline V gene sequence: CDR1 SGHVS, CDR2 FQNEAQ. The CDR3: CASSFTGFNQPQHF. The CDR3 nucleotides read TGTGCCAGCAGTTTTACAGGGTTCAATCAGCCCCAGCATTTT.

V gene TRBV7-9 combines with J gene TRBJ1-4, with D unresolved. This CDR3 has 17 residues. Germline V gene sequence: CDR1 SEHNR, CDR2 FQNEAQ (reference sequence). V was trimmed by 5 bases and J by 0 bases, leaving 16 bases between them. The DNA for the CDR3 is TGTGCCAGCAGCCCCCGGAGGTCGCCCTCAACTAATGAAAAACTGTTTTTT. Its translation is CASSPRRSPSTNEKLFF. Drawing the rest from reference TRBV7-9 and TRBJ1-4, the complete variable domain is DTGVSQNPRHKITKRGQNVTFRCDPISEHNRLYWYRQTLGQGPEFLTYFQNEAQLEKSRLLSDRFSAERPKGSFSTLEIQRTEQGDSAMYLCASSPRRSPSTNEKLFFGSGTQLSVL.

This chain connects TRBV5-4 to TRBJ2-7; TRBD2 matches at 9 bases. J gave up 7 bases and V 2 bases, and 1 base lay outside the gene matches. CDR1 is SGHNT, CDR2 YYREEE, per germline (reference sequence). This CDR3 comprises 12 residues. The CDR3 spells CASSFLAGEQYF. The DNA of the CDR3 is TGTGCCAGCAGCTTTCTAGCGGGAGAGCAGTACTTC. Looking up the rest from reference TRBV5-4 and TRBJ2-7 gives the full variable domain: ETGVTQSPTHLIKTRGQQVTLRCSSQSGHNTVSWYQQALGQGPQFIFQYYREEENGRGNFPPRFSGLQFPNYSSELNVNALELDDSALYLCASSFLAGEQYFGPGTRLTVT.

This clone was recorded only once. This chain connects TRBV27 to TRBJ1-5; 8 bases align to TRBD1. With V trimmed by 2 bases and J by 5 bases, 5 bases remained unmatched. The CDR3 covers 15 residues. CDR1 MNHEY and CDR2 SMNVEV come from the germline V gene (reference sequence). In DNA, the CDR3 is TGTGCCAGCAGTTTAAGGGCAGGGGGCCATCAGCCCCAGCATTTT. Protein product: CASSLRAGGHQPQHF.

This clone occurred a few times. The chain joins TRBV9 to TRBJ2-5, with 14 bases aligning to TRBD2. Per germline, CDR1 SGDLS and CDR2 YYNGEE. This CDR3 has 16 residues. The V and J ends lost 4 bases and 5 bases, in that order; junction bases with no gene match: 7. The CDR3 here is CASSSTSGRAGETQYF. For the CDR3, the DNA is TGTGCCAGCAGCTCGACTAGCGGGAGGGCAGGGGAGACCCAGTACTTC.

J is TRBJ1-3 and V is TRBV14; D is possibly TRBD1 (6 bases). The CDR3 runs to 15 residues. Germline V lookup: CDR1 SGHDN, CDR2 FVKESK. The V gene lost 3 bases and the J gene lost 1 base, with 10 bases spanning the gap. The CDR3 region is CASSQGRGSGNTIYF. The CDR3 DNA follows: TGTGCCAGCAGCCAGGGCAGGGGATCTGGAAACACCATATATTTT.